These 9 T cell receptor beta chains were all obtained from the same sample, sequenced in a study of a mutant IDH1 vaccine in newly diagnosed glioma. The data were produced by immunoSEQ multiplex PCR, yet TCRdb's version contains in-frame clones alone and is incomplete. The sample carries 25,000 to 35,000 clones, roughly nine tenths recorded once. Sample time point: week 5, during vaccination. The investigators gave 300 ug of mutant IDH1 20-mer peptide in each vaccine dose, together with topical imiquimod. These TCRs' antigens remain unknown. This specimen was PBMCs, taken from a glioma patient whose treatment included an IDH1 peptide vaccine. The receptors derive from a man younger than 30 with glioma.

This clone was seen once. The V and J genes are TRBV7-9 and TRBJ1-2; D not resolved. Trimming stripped 8 bases from V and 6 bases from J, with 16 bases between. There are 13 residues in the CDR3. Germline CDR1 SEHNR, CDR2 FQNEAQ (reference sequence). CDR3 sequence: CASDKQLGDGYTF. As DNA, the CDR3 is TGTGCCAGCGACAAACAGTTAGGCGATGGCTACACCTTC. Full variable domain (outside the CDR3, taken from reference TRBV7-9 and TRBJ1-2): DTGVSQNPRHKITKRGQNVTFRCDPISEHNRLYWYRQTLGQGPEFLTYFQNEAQLEKSRLLSDRFSAERPKGSFSTLEIQRTEQGDSAMYLCASDKQLGDGYTFGSGTRLTVV.

The V call is TRBV28, the J call TRBJ2-7; tentative D call: TRBD2 (5 bases). Germline-derived CDR1 and CDR2 are MDHEN and SYDVKM. The CDR3 has 13 residues. V lost 5 bases and J lost 5, with 13 bases in between. The CDR3 coding sequence is TGTGCCAGCAGTACGCCTATGAGGGACGAGCAGTACTTC. Its protein is CASSTPMRDEQYF.

This sequence joins TRBV6-6 and TRBJ2-5; D possibly uses TRBD1 or TRBD2 (5 bases each). The CDR3 is 13 residues long. Germline V gives CDR1 MNHNY, CDR2 SVGAGI (reference sequence). V lost 6 bases to trimming and J lost 5 bases, with 13 bases between them. The CDR3 here is CASSPSGTETQYF. As DNA, the CDR3 is TGTGCCAGCAGCCCCTCCGGGACCGAGACCCAGTACTTC.

The chain employs TRBV2 and TRBJ1-5; no reliable D call. V was pared by 3 bases and J by 4 bases, with 4 bases between. The germline gives CDR1 SNHLY, CDR2 FYNNEI. The CDR3 length is 12 residues. The CDR3 spells CASSEGNQPQHF. The CDR3 DNA follows: TGTGCCAGCAGTGAGGGGAATCAGCCCCAGCATTTT.

The rearrangement joins TRBV9 to TRBJ1-2, with TRBD1 matching over 10 bases. This CDR3 contains 14 residues. Losses at the gene ends were 4 bases for V and 5 bases for J; bases not matched to a gene: 5. The germline V gene has CDR1 SGDLS and CDR2 YYNGEE. The chain's CDR3 is CASSSGQGSYGYTF. DNA for the CDR3: TGTGCCAGCAGCTCGGGACAGGGGTCATATGGCTACACCTTC. The full variable domain, in which reference TRBV9 and TRBJ1-2 provide the parts outside the CDR3, is DSGVTQTPKHLITATGQRVTLRCSPRSGDLSVYWYQQSLDQGLQFLIQYYNGEERAKGNILERFSAQQFPDLHSELNLSSLELGDSALYFCASSSGQGSYGYTFGSGTRLTVV.

The V gene is TRBV9, the J gene TRBJ2-7, with D possibly being TRBD1 or TRBD2 (5 bases each). Trimming took 2 bases from V and 4 from J, leaving 19 bases between them. Germline CDR1 SGDLS, CDR2 YYNGEE. The CDR3 sequence is 16 residues long. CDR3 loop: CASSVGTADPRYEQYF. The CDR3, as DNA: TGTGCCAGCAGCGTTGGGACCGCGGATCCGAGATACGAGCAGTACTTC.

This chain connects TRBV4-2 to TRBJ1-4; D uncertain. CDR3 length equals 16 residues. V lost 4 bases to trimming and J lost 0 bases, with 12 bases between them. CDR1 is LGHNA, CDR2 YNFKEQ, per germline. CDR3 protein: CASSRAQETTNEKLFF. The CDR3 DNA reads as TGTGCCAGCAGCCGCGCCCAGGAGACAACTAATGAAAAACTGTTTTTT.

The rearrangement links TRBV10-3 to TRBJ2-6; 10 positions agree with TRBD1. This CDR3 region has 16 residues. V was pared by 6 bases and J by 2 bases, with 4 bases of the junction left unmatched. Germline V gene sequence: CDR1 ENHRY, CDR2 SYGVKD. Here the CDR3 DNA reads TGTGCCATCAGGGGGACAGGGGCTACTGGGGCCAACGTCCTGACTTTC. Its protein product is CAIRGTGATGANVLTF.

The V and J genes are TRBV5-1 and TRBJ1-2, with TRBD1 matching over 9 bases. The CDR3 is made up of 15 amino acids. V shed 4 bases and J 2 bases; nucleotides not matched to a gene: 6. Germline CDR1 and CDR2: SGHRS and YFSETQ. CDR3 protein: CASSQTGGANYGYTF. The CDR3 DNA reads TGCGCCAGCAGCCAAACAGGGGGCGCGAACTATGGCTACACCTTC.